These 21 T cell receptor beta chains were sequenced from one sample in a study of beta chain features in type 1 diabetes. Overall study findings and caveats: Type 1 diabetes patients showed a moderate but significant shortening of TCRB CDR3s in all four CD4+ subsets.

These receptors' targets are unknown. cDNA synthesis used the whole RNA isolate, giving expressed TCRB sequences. Clones were sequenced by immunoSEQ multiplex PCR, and TCRdb holds only the in-frame ones, with some missing. The table records under 350,000 clones, approximately 25% of them present only once. Source material: naive CD4+ T cells from blood. All receptors derive from a woman aged 25-40 years with type 1 diabetes.

The chain combines TRBV2 with TRBJ2-7; 7 bases are shared with TRBD1. The V gene's germline CDR1 is SNHLY and CDR2 FYNNEI. This CDR3 is 15 amino acids long. The junction had 11 bases not matched to a gene; V was cut back by 7 bases and J by 2 bases. The CDR3 protein is CASTPSGQAAYEQYF. The DNA for the CDR3 is TGTGCCAGCACCCCGTCCGGACAGGCCGCCTACGAGCAGTACTTC.

The rearrangement links TRBV7-6 to TRBJ2-5, with D possibly TRBD2 on 6 matching bases. Trimming cost V 5 bases and J 0 bases, with 10 bases left between them. Germline assignment: CDR1 SGHVS and CDR2 FNYEAQ. The CDR3 has 14 amino acids. The chain's CDR3 is CASSVRGNQETQYF. In DNA, the CDR3 is TGTGCCAGCAGCGTCCGGGGGAACCAAGAGACCCAGTACTTC. The variable domain in full, completed from reference TRBV7-6 and TRBJ2-5, reads GAGVSQSPRYKVTKRGQDVALRCDPISGHVSLYWYRQALGQGPEFLTYFNYEAQQDKSGLPNDRFSAERPEGSISTLTIQRTEQRDSAMYRCASSVRGNQETQYFGPGTRLLVL.

There are a few counts of this clone. The chain is built from TRBV25-1 and TRBJ1-2; D is perhaps TRBD1 (5 bases). This CDR3 contains 13 residues. Germline CDR1 MGHDK, CDR2 SYGVNS. V was trimmed by 4 bases and J by 3 bases, leaving 9 bases between them. The CDR3 reads CASSAQTDYGYTF. In DNA form, the CDR3 reads TGTGCCAGCAGTGCCCAGACAGACTATGGCTACACCTTC.

This clone came up a few times. The CDR3 protein is CAWSGEGYQPQHF. CDR3 DNA: TGTGCCTGGAGTGGGGAGGGGTATCAGCCCCAGCATTTT. The chain has TRBV30 and TRBJ1-5; D perhaps matches TRBD1 (5 bases). Germline lookup yields CDR1 GTSNPN and CDR2 SVGIG (reference sequence). Trimming took 1 base from V and 5 from J, leaving 9 bases between them. This CDR3 is built from 13 residues.

This clone was observed a handful of times. The V call is TRBV7-3, the J call TRBJ2-1; D not certain. The V and J ends lost 0 bases and 5 bases respectively, with 8 bases between them. This CDR3 is 14 amino acids long. Germline values: CDR1 SGHTA, CDR2 FQGTGA. CDR3 nucleotide sequence: TGTGCCAGCAGCTTAACGCCGGTGAACAATGAGCAGTTCTTC. Translation gives CASSLTPVNNEQFF. The full variable domain, in which reference TRBV7-3 and TRBJ2-1 provide the parts outside the CDR3, is GAGVSQTPSNKVTEKGKYVELRCDPISGHTALYWYRQSLGQGPEFLIYFQGTGAADDSGLPNDRFFAVRPEGSVSTLKIQRTERGDSAVYLCASSLTPVNNEQFFGPGTRLTVL.

The V and J genes are TRBV18 and TRBJ2-1, with TRBD2 matching over 15 bases. Trimming took 5 bases from V and 6 from J; bases not matched to a gene: 14. Germline assignment: CDR1 KGHSH and CDR2 LQKENI. The CDR3 spans 19 residues. The chain's CDR3 is CASSFPGLAGGRSSNEQFF. Here the CDR3 DNA reads TGTGCCAGCTCATTTCCGGGACTAGCGGGAGGACGATCTTCCAATGAGCAGTTCTTC.

This clone was counted only a few times. For the CDR3, the DNA is TGTGCCAGCTCTTCCAGCTCCTACGAGCAGTACTTC. Its protein product is CASSSSSYEQYF. J is TRBJ2-7 and V is TRBV11-2; D not certain. V lost 8 bases to trimming and J lost 0 bases, with 8 bases between them. Per the germline V gene, CDR1 is SGHAT and CDR2 is FQNNGV. The CDR3 covers 12 residues.

This chain links TRBV7-9 with TRBJ2-1; 12 bases line up with TRBD2. Germline V gives CDR1 SEHNR, CDR2 FQNEAQ (reference sequence). V dropped 5 bases and J dropped 10; count of bases not matched to a gene: 15. CDR3 size: 17 residues. The DNA for the CDR3 is TGTGCCAGCAGCCTGCCTGTGGCTAGCGGGAGGGCAAGGGAGCAGTTCTTC. It yields the protein CASSLPVASGRAREQFF.

The genes are TRBV19 and TRBJ1-4; 7 bases line up with TRBD1. The germline CDR1 and CDR2 sequences are LNHDA and SQIVND (reference sequence). The CDR3 consists of 14 residues. The V and J ends lost 9 bases and 1 base, in that order; junction bases with no gene match: 5. The CDR3 DNA is TGTGCCAGCGCCACAGGGGTAACTAATGAAAAACTGTTTTTT. Translating gives CASATGVTNEKLFF.

This clone is a singleton in its sample. The chain joins TRBV7-2 to TRBJ1-4, with TRBD1 matching 9 bases. Germline loops: CDR1 SGHTA, CDR2 FQGNSA. CDR3 length: 13 amino acids. Trimming cost V 8 bases and J 8 bases; bases outside gene matches: 6. This chain's CDR3 is CASGTGSREKLFF. DNA of the CDR3: TGTGCCAGCGGGACAGGGTCTCGAGAAAAACTGTTTTTT.

V and J are TRBV6-5 and TRBJ2-7; 8 bases agree with TRBD2. Trimming at V came to 5 bases and at J to 4 bases, leaving 4 bases not matched to a gene. This CDR3 has 13 amino acids. Germline V gene sequence: CDR1 MNHEY, CDR2 SVGAGI. CDR3 DNA sequence: TGTGCCAGCAGTAGCGGGAGTCTTTACGAGCAGTACTTC. Translation gives CASSSGSLYEQYF.

This sequence joins TRBV30 and TRBJ1-4; the D is unclear. The V end lost 1 base, the J end lost 7 bases, and 10 bases lay between the germline ends. Germline assignment: CDR1 GTSNPN and CDR2 SVGIG (reference sequence). This CDR3 has 13 amino acids. The CDR3, as DNA: TGTGCCTGGAGTGGACAAGTCTCTGAAAAACTGTTTTTT. It codes for CAWSGQVSEKLFF.

This clone occurred a few times. The chain uses TRBV7-9 and TRBJ2-7; D remains ambiguous. Per germline, CDR1 SEHNR and CDR2 FQNEAQ (reference sequence). CDR3 length: 14 residues. V lost 3 bases and J 10 bases, leaving 19 bases between the germline ends. Written as DNA, the CDR3 is TGTGCCAGCAGCTTCCCGGGTGAGGATCTGGAACAGTACTTC. Translating it yields CASSFPGEDLEQYF.

This clone occurred a few times. The germline gene is not matched at one end of the junction; a read error may be the cause. The V call is TRBV20-1, the J call TRBJ1-1, with no clear D. The CDR3 extends over 9 amino acids. Germline assignment: CDR1 DFQATT and CDR2 SNEGSKA (reference sequence). The CDR3 protein is CSARGGLVF. The CDR3 bases are TGCAGTGCTCGTGGTGGACTCGTCTTT.

V gene TRBV15 combines with J gene TRBJ1-2, with 7 positions matching TRBD1. CDR3 length equals 14 residues. V gave up 1 base and J gave up 4 bases; unmatched junction bases: 3. Germline V gene sequence: CDR1 LNHNV, CDR2 YYDKDF (reference sequence). The DNA of the CDR3 is TGTGCCACCAGCAGAGGGAAGGGGGCCTATGGCTACACCTTC. Its translation is CATSRGKGAYGYTF.

The chain employs TRBV6-5 and TRBJ2-1; perhaps TRBD2 as D (6 bases). V shed 7 bases and J shed 8 bases, with 21 bases lying between them. The CDR3 extends over 15 amino acids. The germline V gene encodes CDR1 MNHEY and CDR2 SVGAGI. The DNA for the CDR3 is TGTGCCAGCACCCCCTTGACGGGAGTCCCCCATGAGCAGTTCTTC. Translation: CASTPLTGVPHEQFF.

The V call is TRBV9, the J call TRBJ1-1; TRBD1 matches at 7 bases. V lost 0 bases to trimming and J lost 5 bases; unmatched junction nucleotides: 1. The CDR3 contains 13 residues. Germline values: CDR1 SGDLS, CDR2 YYNGEE. The CDR3: CASSVVQGTEAFF. DNA for the CDR3: TGTGCCAGCAGCGTAGTACAGGGGACTGAAGCTTTCTTT.

This clone appeared a few times. The rearrangement uses TRBV5-1 and TRBJ2-7, with TRBD2 as a possible D gene (6 bases). V was clipped by 0 bases and J by 7 bases, with 11 bases between them. This CDR3 has 13 residues. Germline V CDR1 and CDR2: SGHRS, YFSETQ. The CDR3 region is CASSLAVGREQYF. The CDR3 nucleotides are TGCGCCAGCAGCTTGGCCGTGGGGAGGGAGCAGTACTTC.

The V and J genes are TRBV2 and TRBJ1-1; D is possibly TRBD1 (5 bases). Germline CDR1 is SNHLY and CDR2 is FYNNEI. The length of the CDR3 is 15 residues. V lost 3 bases and J lost 1, with 12 bases in between. The CDR3 here is CASSELGRANTEAFF. CDR3 DNA sequence: TGTGCCAGCAGTGAGTTAGGCAGGGCGAACACTGAAGCTTTCTTT.

V gene TRBV4-2 combines with J gene TRBJ2-7; 10 bases line up with TRBD2. Germline V gene data show CDR1 as LGHNA and CDR2 as YNFKEQ. Trimming cost V 1 base and J 2 bases; bases outside gene matches: 2. CDR3 length: 15 amino acids. CDR3 sequence: CASSQGTSGPYEQYF. The CDR3 DNA follows: TGTGCCAGCAGCCAAGGGACTAGCGGCCCCTACGAGCAGTACTTC.

V is TRBV28 and J is TRBJ2-5; the match to TRBD2 covers 10 bases. The CDR3 covers 17 residues. Trimming cost V 10 bases and J 5 bases; bases outside gene matches: 19. Germline loops: CDR1 MDHEN, CDR2 SYDVKM. CDR3 DNA: TGTGCCACCCAGGGGGCTAGCGGGAGTTATCACGGGGAGACCCAGTACTTC. This encodes CATQGASGSYHGETQYF.